Presented here are 32 T cell receptor beta chains from one specimen sequenced in a study of T cells in narcolepsy. Clones were read by immunoSEQ multiplex PCR, and TCRdb kept only the in-frame ones, dropping some. Found here are approximately 28,000 clones, 81% of them singletons; the top ten hold around 1%. Sequenced material: memory (CD45RA-) CD4+ T cells from blood. The receptors stem from a human donor in good health.

The chain employs TRBV7-3 and TRBJ2-2; 7 nucleotides line up with TRBD2. CDR3 length equals 15 residues. V dropped 6 bases and J dropped 2; count of bases not matched to a gene: 6. Germline V gene sequence: CDR1 SGHTA, CDR2 FQGTGA. CDR3 sequence (DNA): TGTGCCAGCAGGGGTGCTAGCGGTAACACCGGGGAGCTGTTTTTT. This translates into CASRGASGNTGELFF.

V gene TRBV11-2 combines with J gene TRBJ2-7; 9 nucleotides line up with TRBD1. The ends lost 3 bases at V and 6 bases at J; junction bases unmatched: 6. The CDR3 loop spans 14 amino acids. From germline, CDR1 is SGHAT and CDR2 FQNNGV. CDR3 sequence reads: CASSFGTGWGEQYF. The CDR3 DNA sequence: TGTGCCAGCAGCTTCGGGACAGGGTGGGGCGAGCAGTACTTC.

This clone was found once. V and J are TRBV9 and TRBJ2-2; TRBD2 might be the D (5 bases). Trimming pared 0 bases from V and 6 bases from J, leaving 12 bases between. This CDR3 spans 15 amino acids. Germline V gene lookup returns CDR1 SGDLS and CDR2 YYNGEE. CDR3 sequence reads: CASSVDGENAGELFF. Here the CDR3 DNA reads TGTGCCAGCAGCGTAGATGGGGAGAATGCCGGGGAGCTGTTTTTT.

This rearrangement joins TRBV28 to TRBJ2-3, with 8 nucleotides matching TRBD1. The V and J ends lost 5 bases and 1 base, in that order; junction bases with no gene match: 11. Germline V gene sequence: CDR1 MDHEN, CDR2 SYDVKM. The length of the CDR3 is 17 residues. In nucleotides, the CDR3 is TGTGCCAGCAGTACCCGACAGGGGCCAACGCGCACAGATACGCAGTATTTT. Translating it yields CASSTRQGPTRTDTQYF.

The chain joins TRBV7-2 to TRBJ2-1; D might be TRBD1 (6 bases). The length of the CDR3 is 14 residues. CDR1 is SGHTA, CDR2 FQGNSA, per germline. V gave up 3 bases and J gave up 9 bases, with 15 bases separating them. CDR3 sequence: CASSFPGTWREQFF. CDR3 DNA: TGTGCCAGCAGCTTCCCCGGGACATGGCGTGAGCAGTTCTTC.

The chain uses TRBV6-5 and TRBJ2-6; TRBD2 matches at 7 bases. The germline V gene encodes CDR1 MNHEY and CDR2 SVGAGI. Trimming took 2 bases from V and 1 from J; bases not matched to a gene: 2. This CDR3 is built from 16 residues. The CDR3 DNA reads as TGTGCCAGCAGTTACCACGGGGGGTCTGGGGCCAACGTCCTGACTTTC. Protein: CASSYHGGSGANVLTF.

The chain joins TRBV6-1 to TRBJ1-4, with D maybe TRBD1 (6 bases). The germline V gene has CDR1 MNHNS and CDR2 SASEGT. The length of the CDR3 is 15 residues. Trimming pared 4 bases from V and 2 bases from J, leaving 11 bases between. CDR3 sequence reads: CASSGGDNTNEKLFF. The CDR3 coding sequence is TGTGCCAGCAGTGGGGGGGACAACACTAATGAAAAACTGTTTTTT.

V and J are TRBV19 and TRBJ1-1; D possibly corresponds to TRBD1 (5 bases). The V end was cut by 4 bases, the J end by 0 bases, with 15 bases between. CDR1 and CDR2 from the germline V gene are LNHDA and SQIVND (reference sequence). The CDR3 spans 16 residues. The CDR3 sequence: CASSTSGSKMNTEAFF. The CDR3 DNA reads TGTGCCAGTAGTACCTCAGGGTCGAAGATGAACACTGAAGCTTTCTTT.

The J gene is TRBJ2-7, the V gene TRBV4-1, with TRBD1 identical over 9 bases. V shed 3 bases and J 4 bases; nucleotides not matched to a gene: 7. CDR1 is MGHRA and CDR2 is YSYEKL in the germline V gene. The CDR3 covers 15 residues. CDR3 nucleotide sequence: TGCGCCAGCAGCCAGGGGTTAGGACAGGGGTACGAGCAGTACTTC. Protein product: CASSQGLGQGYEQYF.

J is TRBJ2-1 and V is TRBV28; 11 positions match TRBD2. The V gene's germline CDR1 is MDHEN and CDR2 SYDVKM. The junction had 13 bases not matched to a gene; V was cut back by 3 bases and J by 12 bases. This CDR3 is 16 amino acids long. CDR3 protein: CASSLGLAGGGFGQFF. Written as DNA, the CDR3 is TGTGCCAGCAGTTTGGGGCTAGCGGGAGGAGGTTTCGGGCAGTTCTTC.

This chain connects TRBV11-2 to TRBJ2-5; D might be TRBD2 (5 bases). The germline V gene encodes CDR1 SGHAT and CDR2 FQNNGV. V lost 3 bases to trimming and J lost 1 base, with 6 bases between them. This CDR3 spans 13 amino acids. The CDR3 loop is CASSFAGQETQYF. The CDR3 nucleotides read TGTGCCAGCAGCTTTGCGGGCCAAGAGACCCAGTACTTC.

The chain is built from TRBV4-1 and TRBJ1-5, with D possibly TRBD1 on 5 matching bases. The CDR3 extends over 15 amino acids. The V gene lost 1 base and the J gene lost 1 base, with 8 bases spanning the gap. Germline V gives CDR1 MGHRA, CDR2 YSYEKL. CDR3: CASSQAGGSNQPQHF. DNA for the CDR3: TGCGCCAGCAGCCAAGCTGGGGGGAGCAATCAGCCCCAGCATTTT.

V gene TRBV25-1 combines with J gene TRBJ1-1; possibly TRBD1 for D (5 bases). The CDR3 extends over 15 amino acids. Germline V lookup: CDR1 MGHDK, CDR2 SYGVNS. V lost 3 bases and J 1 base, leaving 12 bases between the germline ends. CDR3 protein: CASSDGTLRNTEAFF. In DNA, the CDR3 is TGTGCCAGCAGTGACGGGACCCTCAGGAACACTGAAGCTTTCTTT. Full variable domain (outside the CDR3, taken from reference TRBV25-1 and TRBJ1-1): EADIYQTPRYLVIGTGKKITLECSQTMGHDKMYWYQQDPGMELHLIHYSYGVNSTEKGDLSSESTVSRIRTEHFPLTLESARPSHTSQYLCASSDGTLRNTEAFFGQGTRLTVV.

This chain uses TRBV10-1 with TRBJ2-1, with 12 bases lining up with TRBD2. This CDR3 has 14 residues. The germline CDR1 and CDR2 sequences are WNHNN and SYGVQD (reference sequence). Unmatched junction bases numbered 2, after V lost 3 bases and J lost 8 bases. CDR3 protein: CASSELAGGDEQFF. CDR3 DNA sequence: TGCGCCAGCAGTGAACTAGCGGGAGGCGATGAGCAGTTCTTC.

This chain uses TRBV5-1 with TRBJ2-5; D might be TRBD1 or TRBD2, each matching 5 bases. Trimming removed 5 bases from V and 2 bases from J, with 16 bases in between. The CDR3 runs to 15 residues. Germline CDR1 reads SGHRS; CDR2 reads YFSETQ. CDR3 sequence (DNA): TGCGCCAGCAGACCGGTCCGGGGCCTACAAGAGACCCAGTACTTC. Translating it yields CASRPVRGLQETQYF.

The chain uses TRBV6-6 and TRBJ2-5; maybe TRBD2 (6 bases). This CDR3 has 13 amino acids. Trimming took off 2 bases at V and 3 bases at J, with 7 bases between the two ends. Germline V gives CDR1 MNHNY, CDR2 SVGAGI (reference sequence). CDR3 coding DNA: TGTGCCAGCAGTTACGGCGGGGAAGAGACCCAGTACTTC. As protein: CASSYGGEETQYF.

This clone was observed once. The DNA for the CDR3 is TGTGCCAGCAGCGCAGGGACAGGACCAGAGACCCAGTACTTC. Translated: CASSAGTGPETQYF. The V call is TRBV9, the J call TRBJ2-5; 8 bases map to TRBD1. The germline V gene has CDR1 SGDLS and CDR2 YYNGEE. V trimming: 3 bases; J trimming: 4 bases; junction bases outside the gene matches: 5. The CDR3 has 14 residues.

This chain links TRBV5-4 with TRBJ2-5; D gene uncertain. This CDR3 has 13 residues. Germline V CDR1 and CDR2: SGHNT, YYREEE (reference sequence). V was trimmed by 0 bases and J by 1 base, leaving 4 bases between them. This CDR3 is CASSLAPQETQYF. The CDR3 nucleotides read TGTGCCAGCAGCTTGGCTCCCCAAGAGACCCAGTACTTC. Filled out from reference TRBV5-4 and TRBJ2-5, the complete variable domain reads ETGVTQSPTHLIKTRGQQVTLRCSSQSGHNTVSWYQQALGQGPQFIFQYYREEENGRGNFPPRFSGLQFPNYSSELNVNALELDDSALYLCASSLAPQETQYFGPGTRLLVL.

The V and J genes are TRBV29-1 and TRBJ2-7, with no clear D. V lost 4 bases, J lost 3 bases, and 7 bases lay in between. Per the germline V gene, CDR1 is SQVTM and CDR2 is ANQGSEA. The CDR3 has 11 residues. The CDR3 sequence is CSVVLYYEQYF. The CDR3 nucleotides read TGCAGCGTTGTGCTCTACTACGAGCAGTACTTC.

The V call is TRBV11-1, the J call TRBJ2-1; 8 bases match TRBD2. With 2 bases clipped from V and 6 bases from J, the junction kept 3 bases outside the gene matches. The CDR3 spans 14 residues. Germline values: CDR1 SGHAT, CDR2 FQDESV (reference sequence). The CDR3 region has the DNA TGTGCCAGCAGCTTACCGGGGGGGAGCAATGAGCAGTTCTTC. Translation: CASSLPGGSNEQFF.

This chain joins TRBV5-1 and TRBJ2-2; the D gene could be TRBD1 or TRBD2 (6 bases each). V was trimmed by 0 bases and J by 5 bases, leaving 11 bases between them. Germline assignment: CDR1 SGHRS and CDR2 YFSETQ. The CDR3 consists of 15 residues. This chain's CDR3 is CASSLVGGVTGELFF. CDR3 DNA sequence: TGCGCCAGCAGCTTGGTCGGGGGCGTGACCGGGGAGCTGTTTTTT.

The gene calls are TRBV7-9 and TRBJ1-3, with TRBD1 matching 8 bases. V lost 7 bases to trimming and J lost 2 bases; unmatched junction nucleotides: 1. Germline V lookup: CDR1 SEHNR, CDR2 FQNEAQ (reference sequence). The CDR3 runs 13 residues. The CDR3 loop reads CASKQGAGNTIYF. The CDR3 region has the DNA TGTGCCAGCAAACAGGGGGCTGGAAACACCATATATTTT.

On this clone itself: The junction shows a germline mismatch at one end, possibly a read error. This chain connects TRBV5-1 to TRBJ1-4; 9 bases line up with TRBD1. CDR3 size: 14 residues. Germline V gene lookup returns CDR1 SGHRS and CDR2 YFSETQ. CDR3 sequence reads: CAGSFTGGGEKLFF. CDR3 DNA: TGCGCCGGCAGCTTTACAGGGGGCGGTGAAAAACTGTTTTTT.

The chain employs TRBV30 and TRBJ1-4, with 8 positions matching TRBD1. J lost 1 base, V lost 5 bases, and 0 bases had no gene match. Germline V CDR1 and CDR2: GTSNPN, SVGIG (reference sequence). CDR3 size: 13 residues. The CDR3, as DNA: TGTGCCTGGGGGACAGGAACTAATGAAAAACTGTTTTTT. As protein: CAWGTGTNEKLFF.

The rearrangement links TRBV10-3 to TRBJ2-2; TRBD2 matches at 9 bases. This CDR3 comprises 15 residues. Germline lookup yields CDR1 ENHRY and CDR2 SYGVKD. V trimming: 6 bases; J trimming: 2 bases; junction bases outside the gene matches: 4. The DNA for the CDR3 is TGTGCCATCAGGACCGGGACTAGCAACACCGGGGAGCTGTTTTTT. This gives the protein CAIRTGTSNTGELFF.

This chain links TRBV7-2 with TRBJ1-2, with D perhaps matching TRBD1 (6 bases). Trimming took 1 base from V and 4 from J, leaving 7 bases between them. Germline CDR1 reads SGHTA; CDR2 reads FQGNSA. The CDR3 is 13 amino acids. The CDR3 nucleotides read TGTGCCAGCAGCTTAGTACAGGGCTATGGCTACACCTTC. Protein product: CASSLVQGYGYTF.

In nucleotides, the CDR3 is TGTGCCAGTACAACTCGGGCCAGCACAGATACGCAGTATTTT. It translates to CASTTRASTDTQYF. V gene TRBV19 combines with J gene TRBJ2-3; D call uncertain. The CDR3 extends over 14 amino acids. CDR1 is LNHDA, CDR2 SQIVND, per germline (reference sequence). V lost 7 bases to trimming and J lost 0 bases, with 11 bases between them.

V is TRBV30 and J is TRBJ1-2, with D tentatively TRBD1 (5 bases). The ends were cut back, 5 bases at V and 7 bases at J, with 17 bases in the middle. Germline V CDR1 and CDR2: GTSNPN, SVGIG (reference sequence). This CDR3 comprises 13 residues. The chain's CDR3 is CAWGRGAGRGYTF. In DNA form, the CDR3 reads TGTGCCTGGGGGCGAGGGGCCGGCCGTGGCTACACCTTC.

This clone occurred a few times. V is TRBV19 and J is TRBJ1-5, with 8 positions matching TRBD1. V gave up 7 bases and J gave up 5 bases; unmatched junction bases: 7. CDR1 is LNHDA, CDR2 SQIVND, per germline (reference sequence). This CDR3 is built from 14 residues. CDR3 DNA: TGTGCCAGTACCGGACAGGGACGGGATCAGCCCCAGCATTTT. This sequence encodes CASTGQGRDQPQHF.

The chain recombines TRBV6-5 with TRBJ2-7; possibly TRBD2 for D (6 bases). The CDR3 is made up of 15 amino acids. CDR1 and CDR2 (germline): MNHEY, SVGAGI. V gave up 4 bases and J gave up 3 bases, with 16 bases separating them. The DNA of the CDR3 is TGTGCCAGCAGTTCCCAGGCGGCGGGGTACTACGAGCAGTACTTC. Its protein product is CASSSQAAGYYEQYF.

The V call is TRBV2, the J call TRBJ2-1; TRBD1 aligns across 7 bases. In germline, CDR1 is SNHLY, CDR2 FYNNEI. Trimming removed 2 bases from V and 15 bases from J; junction bases left unmatched: 10. CDR3 size: 13 residues. In nucleotides, the CDR3 is TGTGCCAGCAGTGAAATCCCCAGGGGGAGTAGGTTCTTC. The encoded protein is CASSEIPRGSRFF.

The chain links TRBV6-5 to TRBJ2-2; TRBD1 aligns across 7 bases. Germline loops: CDR1 MNHEY, CDR2 SVGAGI. The CDR3 extends over 13 amino acids. Trimming removed 5 bases from V and 6 bases from J; junction bases left unmatched: 3. The CDR3 nucleotides read TGTGCCAGCAGTAACGACAGGGCCGGGGAGCTGTTTTTT. Translating gives CASSNDRAGELFF.